These T cell receptor beta chains were read from a single sample in a study of cytomegalovirus exposure and HLA in healthy donors. Generated by immunoSEQ multiplex PCR, the TCRdb table keeps only in-frame clones and is missing some. The sample gives under 55,000 clones, about three quarters of which show up once; about 3.1% is in the top ten. The material sequenced was PBMCs. The receptors were gathered from a man between 18 and 35 years old in good health and CMV-seronegative. CDR3s include the opening cysteine and the closing phenylalanine or tryptophan. D genes are given only for firm matches. Expanded clones are given a class, and other clones once, few, many or no size at all.

clone_size,v_call,j_call,d_call,cdr3_aa,cdr3_nt
NA,TRBV6-5,TRBJ1-1,NA,CASSTKRGGRTEAFF,TGTGCCAGCAGTACAAAACGGGGGGGGAGGACTGAAGCTTTCTTT
NA,TRBV6-5,TRBJ2-5,NA,CASSMLAWETQYF,TGTGCCAGCAGTATGCTAGCCTGGGAGACCCAGTACTTC
few,TRBV4-1,TRBJ2-6,NA,CASSQGRQSSGANVLTF,TGCGCCAGCAGCCAAGGGAGACAGAGCTCTGGGGCCAACGTCCTGACTTTC
NA,TRBV28,TRBJ2-1,NA,CASTEPGRAGYNEQFF,TGTGCCAGCACCGAGCCCGGGCGGGCGGGGTACAATGAGCAGTTCTTC
NA,TRBV28,TRBJ2-7,TRBD2,CASSSPGLARRSYEQYF,TGTGCCAGCAGTTCGCCGGGACTAGCGCGTAGATCCTACGAGCAGTACTTC
NA,TRBV9,TRBJ2-2,NA,CASSPTYSFGELFF,TGTGCCAGCAGCCCCACCTATTCGTTCGGGGAGCTGTTTTTT
NA,TRBV28,TRBJ2-5,TRBD2,CASSSAGGSGWETQYF,TGTGCCAGCAGTTCCGCGGGAGGTTCTGGGTGGGAGACCCAGTACTTC
NA,TRBV28,TRBJ2-1,TRBD2,CASSVAGNEQFF,TGTGCCAGCAGCGTAGCGGGGAATGAGCAGTTCTTC
NA,TRBV2,TRBJ1-6,TRBD1,CAGTGGPNSPLHF,TGTGCCGGGACAGGGGGGCCTAATTCACCCCTCCACTTT
NA,TRBV10-2,TRBJ2-2,TRBD2,CASRASGMATGELFF,TGCGCCAGCCGGGCTAGCGGGATGGCCACCGGGGAGCTGTTTTTT
NA,TRBV5-1,TRBJ2-7,TRBD2,CASSRGTSGYEQYF,TGCGCCAGCAGCCGCGGGACTAGCGGATACGAGCAGTACTTC
NA,TRBV4-3,TRBJ1-1,NA,CASSLLGVDIGTEAFF,TGCGCCAGCAGCCTTCTAGGGGTAGACATCGGCACTGAAGCTTTCTTT
NA,TRBV29-1,TRBJ2-7,NA,CSVVSVYEQYF,TGCAGCGTTGTTTCGGTCTACGAGCAGTACTTC
NA,TRBV4-1,TRBJ2-1,NA,CASSQPDFYNEQFF,TGCGCCAGCAGCCAACCCGACTTTTACAATGAGCAGTTCTTC
NA,TRBV14,TRBJ1-1,NA,CASSLRTGFNTEAFF,TGTGCCAGCAGCCTCCGCACAGGGTTTAACACTGAAGCTTTCTTT
NA,TRBV5-6,TRBJ2-7,NA,CASSLTQGSEQYF,TGTGCCAGCAGCTTGACCCAGGGGAGCGAGCAGTACTTC
NA,TRBV15,TRBJ2-1,NA,CATSRGGGAPEQFF,TGTGCCACCAGCAGAGGAGGAGGGGCCCCTGAGCAGTTCTTC
NA,TRBV4-3,TRBJ2-2,TRBD1,CASSQDRDRVVGELFF,TGCGCCAGCAGCCAAGATCGCGACAGGGTGGTGGGGGAGCTGTTTTTT
few,TRBV7-2,TRBJ1-1,NA,CASSSNMGPESEAFF,TGTGCCAGCAGCTCCAACATGGGCCCCGAATCCGAGGCTTTCTTT
NA,TRBV10-3,TRBJ2-1,TRBD2,CAISEPGGGTQGQFF,TGTGCCATCAGTGAGCCCGGCGGGGGAACCCAAGGGCAGTTCTTC
NA,TRBV11-2,TRBJ1-2,NA,CASSLVPREVLYGYTF,TGTGCCAGCAGCTTAGTACCCAGGGAGGTACTCTATGGCTACACCTTC
few,TRBV6-1,TRBJ2-5,TRBD2,CASSDGRGETQYF,TGTGCCAGCAGTGATGGGAGGGGTGAGACCCAGTACTTC
once,TRBV9,TRBJ1-4,TRBD1,CASSVKDRGSEKLFF,TGTGCCAGCAGCGTAAAGGACAGGGGTAGTGAAAAACTGTTTTTT
NA,TRBV11-2,TRBJ2-7,NA,CASSLSGTGSYEQYF,TGTGCCAGCAGCCTTAGCGGGACAGGGTCCTACGAGCAGTACTTC
few,TRBV4-3,TRBJ2-7,TRBD2,CASSQDSAGVYEQYF,TGCGCCAGCAGCCAAGATTCCGCGGGAGTTTACGAGCAGTACTTC
NA,TRBV5-4,TRBJ2-5,NA,CASSGAASQETQYF,TGTGCCAGCAGCGGGGCCGCTAGTCAAGAGACCCAGTACTTC
NA,TRBV6-6,TRBJ2-1,NA,CASSTGYNEQFF,TGTGCCAGCAGTACCGGGTACAATGAGCAGTTCTTC
once,TRBV6-1,TRBJ2-7,NA,CASSERRVGSGEQYF,TGTGCCAGCAGTGAACGCAGGGTAGGATCGGGCGAGCAGTACTTC
NA,TRBV18,TRBJ1-1,TRBD1,CASSGQGNTEAFF,TGTGCCAGCTCGGGACAGGGGAACACTGAAGCTTTCTTT
NA,TRBV30,TRBJ1-2,NA,CAWSVGREDGYTF,TGTGCCTGGAGTGTCGGCAGGGAGGATGGCTACACCTTC
NA,TRBV5-8,TRBJ1-5,TRBD1,CASSSQGGQGAQPQHF,TGTGCCAGCAGCTCTCAGGGGGGACAGGGGGCCCAGCCCCAGCATTTT
NA,TRBV10-3,TRBJ1-5,TRBD1,CAIRGTGNQPQHF,TGTGCCATCAGGGGGACAGGCAATCAGCCCCAGCATTTT
NA,TRBV2,TRBJ2-1,TRBD2,CASSDGRERVF,TGTGCCAGCAGTGACGGGCGGGAGAGAGTCTTC
NA,TRBV30,TRBJ1-2,TRBD1,CAWSLTGNYGYTF,TGTGCCTGGAGTTTGACAGGGAACTATGGCTACACCTTC